Following are 32 T cell receptor beta chains from one sample sequenced in a study of blood T cell repertoires in COVID-19. This table comes from immunoSEQ multiplex PCR, and its TCRdb copy is limited to in-frame clones, with some not included. The data contain under 300,000 clones, around four fifths of them singletons. Sample: peripheral blood. These receptors were taken from a man aged 80 or over with acute or convalescent COVID-19.

The J gene is TRBJ2-1, the V gene TRBV28; D is perhaps TRBD2 (5 bases). This CDR3 is built from 17 residues. Trimming took off 8 bases at V and 2 bases at J, with 22 bases between the two ends. Looked up from germline, CDR1 is MDHEN and CDR2 is SYDVKM. CDR3 nucleotides: TGTGCCAGCCGGAGCCCCCCGAGGGTGAGGACCTACAATGAGCAGTTCTTC. This sequence encodes CASRSPPRVRTYNEQFF.

The sample holds a few counts of this clone. This chain uses TRBV18 with TRBJ2-7, with 10 bases fitting TRBD1. The V segment lost 9 bases and the J segment 3 bases; nucleotides outside the gene matches: 5. This CDR3 is built from 13 residues. CDR1 is KGHSH, CDR2 LQKENI, per germline. The CDR3, as DNA: TGTGCCAGTTCCCGGGACAGGGGCTACGAGCAGTACTTC. It translates to CASSRDRGYEQYF.

The CDR3 coding sequence is TGTGCCAGCAGGGGGGGGAGACTCTCCTACGAGCAGTACTTC. The encoded protein is CASRGGRLSYEQYF. The V call is TRBV28, the J call TRBJ2-7, with 7 nucleotides matching TRBD2. Trimming at V came to 6 bases and at J to 0 bases, leaving 5 bases not matched to a gene. Germline loops: CDR1 MDHEN, CDR2 SYDVKM. This CDR3 comprises 14 residues.

The chain links TRBV7-6 to TRBJ2-7; TRBD1 matches 8 bases. This CDR3 has 17 residues. The germline CDR1 and CDR2 sequences are SGHVS and FNYEAQ. With 2 bases clipped from V and 5 bases from J, the junction kept 14 bases outside the gene matches. Written as DNA, the CDR3 is TGTGCCAGCAGCTTACGATCTCTGGGGGACAGGTTAAACGAGCAGTACTTC. Its translation: CASSLRSLGDRLNEQYF.

The chain links TRBV30 to TRBJ1-2, with D possibly matching TRBD1 (6 bases). V lost 1 base, J lost 1 base, and 13 bases lay in between. The CDR3 spans 15 residues. Germline V gene sequence: CDR1 GTSNPN, CDR2 SVGIG (reference sequence). The CDR3 sequence is CAWSAPGQINYGYTF. The CDR3 coding sequence is TGTGCCTGGAGTGCGCCGGGACAAATTAACTATGGCTACACCTTC.

This chain links TRBV5-4 with TRBJ1-3; 8 bases map to TRBD1. J gave up 8 bases and V 0 bases, and 13 bases lay outside the gene matches. Germline-derived CDR1 and CDR2 are SGHNT and YYREEE (reference sequence). This CDR3 spans 17 amino acids. The CDR3 nucleotides are TGTGCCAGCAGCTTGGCTCCCCCCGCAGGGGGCTGGGACACCATATATTTT. It codes for CASSLAPPAGGWDTIYF. Complete variable domain (other parts from reference TRBV5-4 and TRBJ1-3): ETGVTQSPTHLIKTRGQQVTLRCSSQSGHNTVSWYQQALGQGPQFIFQYYREEENGRGNFPPRFSGLQFPNYSSELNVNALELDDSALYLCASSLAPPAGGWDTIYFGEGSWLTVV.

The chain carries TRBV11-2 and TRBJ2-7, with 9 bases matching TRBD1. The trim removed 5 bases at V and 3 bases at J, leaving 11 bases unmatched. The CDR3 length is 16 residues. Looked up from germline, CDR1 is SGHAT and CDR2 is FQNNGV. CDR3 sequence (DNA): TGTGCCAGCAGCCCCGGGACAGGGCCGCCTGACTACGAGCAGTACTTC. Translating it yields CASSPGTGPPDYEQYF.

The chain uses TRBV5-1 and TRBJ2-7; D is possibly TRBD1 (6 bases). The CDR3 loop spans 13 amino acids. The germline V gene has CDR1 SGHRS and CDR2 YFSETQ. Trimming left V 7 bases short and J 0 bases short, with 11 bases between. CDR3 bases: TGCGCCAGCTCACAGGGCAGCTCCTACGAGCAGTACTTC. Translated: CASSQGSSYEQYF. The full variable domain, in which reference TRBV5-1 and TRBJ2-7 provide the parts outside the CDR3, is KAGVTQTPRYLIKTRGQQVTLSCSPISGHRSVSWYQQTPGQGLQFLFEYFSETQRNKGNFPGRFSGRQFSNSRSEMNVSTLELGDSALYLCASSQGSSYEQYFGPGTRLTVT.

The CDR3 bases are TGCGCCAGCAGCTACCCCGGGACTAGCGGATACAATGAGCAGTTCTTC. This encodes CASSYPGTSGYNEQFF. The chain carries TRBV5-1 and TRBJ2-1; 11 bases agree with TRBD2. CDR3 length: 16 residues. Germline loops: CDR1 SGHRS, CDR2 YFSETQ. Trimming removed 3 bases from V and 4 bases from J; junction bases left unmatched: 6.

The chain employs TRBV6-5 and TRBJ1-2; possibly TRBD1 for D (5 bases). Trimming stripped 0 bases from V and 8 bases from J, with 10 bases between. The CDR3 sequence is 13 residues long. The germline V gene encodes CDR1 MNHEY and CDR2 SVGAGI. The chain's CDR3 is CASSYSAGQGYTF. The CDR3, as DNA: TGTGCCAGCAGTTACTCGGCAGGGCAGGGCTACACCTTC.

The rearrangement joins TRBV5-1 to TRBJ2-2, with 8 bases identical to TRBD2. Per the germline V gene, CDR1 is SGHRS and CDR2 is YFSETQ. V was pared by 7 bases and J by 3 bases, with 11 bases of the junction left unmatched. This CDR3 is 16 amino acids long. The CDR3 DNA reads as TGCGCCAGCGAGGTCGGGTTAGCGGGGTACACCGGGGAGCTGTTTTTT. Residues: CASEVGLAGYTGELFF. Drawing the rest from reference TRBV5-1 and TRBJ2-2, the complete variable domain is KAGVTQTPRYLIKTRGQQVTLSCSPISGHRSVSWYQQTPGQGLQFLFEYFSETQRNKGNFPGRFSGRQFSNSRSEMNVSTLELGDSALYLCASEVGLAGYTGELFFGEGSRLTVL.

J is TRBJ1-5 and V is TRBV11-3, with D perhaps matching TRBD1 (5 bases). The germline V and J ends were trimmed by 1 base and 2 bases, with 15 bases remaining between them. The CDR3 totals 17 residues. Germline assignment: CDR1 SGHNT and CDR2 YENEEA. CDR3 bases: TGTGCCAGCAGCTTAGTATACAGGACCAGAGGCAATCAGCCCCAGCATTTT. Translated: CASSLVYRTRGNQPQHF.

This sequence joins TRBV5-6 and TRBJ1-2, with D possibly being TRBD1 (5 bases). The germline V gene has CDR1 SGHDT and CDR2 YYEEEE. The CDR3 is 13 residues long. V was cut by 5 bases and J by 4 bases, with 12 bases left in between. CDR3 region: CASREQVVYGYTF. CDR3 nucleotides: TGTGCCAGCAGGGAACAGGTGGTCTATGGCTACACCTTC.

V gene TRBV28 combines with J gene TRBJ2-7; TRBD2 agrees at 15 bases. The germline V gene has CDR1 MDHEN and CDR2 SYDVKM. The CDR3 extends over 16 amino acids. V lost 6 bases, J lost 5 bases, and 8 bases stayed unmatched. The chain's CDR3 is CASSSLGTSGRNEQYF. CDR3 in DNA: TGTGCCAGCAGCTCTTTAGGGACTAGCGGGAGGAACGAGCAGTACTTC.

The CDR3 spells CASSITGLAGNEQFF. The CDR3, as DNA: TGTGCCAGTAGTATAACGGGACTAGCGGGCAATGAGCAGTTCTTC. The V call is TRBV19, the J call TRBJ2-1; 12 bases match TRBD2. V shed 2 bases, J shed 6 bases, and the junction held 2 bases outside the gene matches. The CDR3 contains 15 residues. Germline loops: CDR1 LNHDA, CDR2 SQIVND (reference sequence).

V usage is TRBV5-4 and J usage is TRBJ1-2; 9 bases are shared with TRBD1. Germline trimming cut 3 bases from V and 9 bases from J; bases unmatched to any gene: 9. Germline CDR1 is SGHNT and CDR2 is YYREEE (reference sequence). There are 14 residues in the CDR3. This CDR3 is CASSSPGQGRRYTF. CDR3 nucleotide sequence: TGTGCCAGCAGCTCTCCGGGACAGGGAAGACGCTACACCTTC.

The rearrangement joins TRBV10-3 to TRBJ2-4; 7 bases are a match to TRBD2. The V and J ends lost 4 bases and 5 bases, in that order; junction bases with no gene match: 2. The CDR3 is 13 residues long. Looked up from germline, CDR1 is ENHRY and CDR2 is SYGVKD. CDR3 in amino acids: CAISGRGENIQYF. The CDR3 coding sequence is TGTGCCATCAGTGGTCGGGGGGAAAACATTCAGTACTTC.

This sequence joins TRBV5-4 and TRBJ2-3; 9 bases are shared with TRBD1. Germline V CDR1 and CDR2: SGHNT, YYREEE (reference sequence). V lost 4 bases to trimming and J lost 3 bases; unmatched junction nucleotides: 9. The CDR3 consists of 16 residues. The CDR3 region is CASSPGQGVGTDTQYF. The CDR3 DNA reads as TGTGCCAGCAGCCCGGGACAGGGAGTTGGGACAGATACGCAGTATTTT. The whole variable domain, remainder taken from reference TRBV5-4 and TRBJ2-3, is ETGVTQSPTHLIKTRGQQVTLRCSSQSGHNTVSWYQQALGQGPQFIFQYYREEENGRGNFPPRFSGLQFPNYSSELNVNALELDDSALYLCASSPGQGVGTDTQYFGPGTRLTVL.

In nucleotides, the CDR3 is TGTGCCAGCAGTTTACTGACAGGGAATGGCTACACCTTC. Its protein is CASSLLTGNGYTF. The V gene is TRBV28, the J gene TRBJ1-2; 7 nucleotides agree with TRBD1. Germline CDR1 MDHEN, CDR2 SYDVKM. V lost 2 bases to trimming and J lost 6 bases; unmatched junction nucleotides: 3. CDR3 length: 13 amino acids.

The genes are TRBV24-1 and TRBJ1-5, with 10 bases aligning to TRBD1. The ends lost 9 bases at V and 7 bases at J; junction bases unmatched: 8. This CDR3 is built from 14 residues. CDR1 and CDR2 (germline): KGHDR, SFDVKD. CDR3 residues: CATGGTGDSQPQHF. The DNA of the CDR3 is TGTGCCACCGGTGGGACAGGGGACAGCCAGCCCCAGCATTTT.

The chain is built from TRBV30 and TRBJ1-6; no reliable D call. The CDR3 runs to 11 residues. Per germline, CDR1 GTSNPN and CDR2 SVGIG (reference sequence). V was cut by 0 bases and J by 14 bases, with 8 bases left in between. CDR3 sequence reads: CAWSVTGALHF. The DNA for the CDR3 is TGTGCCTGGAGTGTAACCGGAGCCCTCCACTTT. Supplemented by reference TRBV30 and TRBJ1-6, the full variable domain reads SQTIHQWPATLVQPVGSPLSLECTVEGTSNPNLYWYRQAAGRGLQLLFYSVGIGQISSEVPQNLSASRPQDRQFILSSKKLLLSDSGFYLCAWSVTGALHFGNGTRLTVT.

This sequence joins TRBV18 and TRBJ1-2; tentatively, D is TRBD1 (6 bases). The CDR3 is 14 amino acids. V lost 3 bases and J 2 bases, leaving 10 bases between the germline ends. The germline CDR1 and CDR2 sequences are KGHSH and LQKENI. For the CDR3, the DNA is TGTGCCAGCTCACCCCGACAGGACAACTATGGCTACACCTTC. Translated: CASSPRQDNYGYTF.

This clone was found once. The genes are TRBV28 and TRBJ2-3, with D possibly being TRBD1 (6 bases). Germline CDR1 MDHEN, CDR2 SYDVKM. CDR3 length: 18 amino acids. Between the trimmed V and J ends, which lost 6 bases and 0 bases, there was a span of 22 bases. CDR3 protein: CASRDSGTLFPSTDTQYF. The CDR3 region has the DNA TGTGCCAGCAGAGATTCCGGGACACTCTTCCCCAGCACAGATACGCAGTATTTT.

The rearrangement joins TRBV14 to TRBJ2-3, with 7 bases aligning to TRBD1. Trimming at V came to 5 bases and at J to 6 bases, leaving 5 bases not matched to a gene. The CDR3 is 13 amino acids. CDR1 and CDR2 (germline): SGHDN, FVKESK. CDR3 sequence reads: CASSTTGSDTQYF. CDR3 in DNA: TGTGCCAGCAGCACGACAGGGAGTGATACGCAGTATTTT.

The rearrangement links TRBV7-9 to TRBJ1-1; 8 bases match TRBD1. Germline CDR1 is SEHNR and CDR2 is FQNEAQ (reference sequence). The CDR3 contains 13 residues. Trimming at V came to 7 bases and at J to 5 bases, leaving 6 bases not matched to a gene. CDR3 nucleotides: TGTGCCAGCACCCGGACAGGGCGTACTGAAGCTTTCTTT. It encodes CASTRTGRTEAFF.

The J gene is TRBJ2-7, the V gene TRBV6-5; the match to TRBD1 covers 9 bases. Germline assignment: CDR1 MNHEY and CDR2 SVGAGI. The CDR3 runs to 16 residues. Losses at the gene ends were 2 bases for V and 5 bases for J; bases not matched to a gene: 10. The CDR3 sequence is CASSYAAGTGKNEQYF. CDR3 nucleotide sequence: TGTGCCAGCAGTTACGCCGCCGGGACAGGGAAGAACGAGCAGTACTTC.

This clone was detected only a few times. The chain employs TRBV7-2 and TRBJ2-3; TRBD2 matches 8 bases. The CDR3 spans 15 residues. Germline V lookup: CDR1 SGHTA, CDR2 FQGNSA. V gave up 3 bases and J gave up 9 bases; unmatched junction bases: 11. The CDR3 coding sequence is TGTGCCAGCAGCTTTGACGGGGGGGCAAGCGGCACGCAGTATTTT. Protein sequence: CASSFDGGASGTQYF.

The chain is built from TRBV5-6 and TRBJ2-4; 7 bases fit TRBD1. The V and J ends lost 4 bases and 4 bases, in that order; junction bases with no gene match: 11. CDR1 and CDR2 (germline): SGHDT, YYEEEE. CDR3 length equals 16 residues. The CDR3, as DNA: TGTGCCAGCAGCCCACCGGGACAGAAGTCTAAAAACATTCAGTACTTC. It translates to CASSPPGQKSKNIQYF.

The chain is built from TRBV6-5 and TRBJ2-5, with 10 bases matching TRBD2. Germline-derived CDR1 and CDR2 are MNHEY and SVGAGI. The CDR3 is made up of 15 amino acids. Trimming cost V 8 bases and J 1 base; bases outside gene matches: 7. DNA for the CDR3: TGTGCCAGCGCTAGCGGGGGCCTCGGCCAAGAGACCCAGTACTTC. This translates into CASASGGLGQETQYF.

The chain joins TRBV30 to TRBJ1-4, with 8 bases matching TRBD1. Per germline, CDR1 GTSNPN and CDR2 SVGIG (reference sequence). Trimming cost V 5 bases and J 6 bases; bases outside gene matches: 17. This CDR3 has 17 residues. CDR3 sequence (DNA): TGTGCCTGGGACGCTGGAACCCAGGGGGCTGGTTATGAAAAACTGTTTTTT. Its translation is CAWDAGTQGAGYEKLFF.

V is TRBV5-1 and J is TRBJ1-2; a weak D match, TRBD1 (5 bases). Trimming shortened V by 5 bases and J by 2 bases, and 10 bases separated the two germline ends. Germline assignment: CDR1 SGHRS and CDR2 YFSETQ. This CDR3 comprises 13 residues. The CDR3 protein is CASREDTNYGYTF. Here the CDR3 DNA reads TGCGCCAGCAGAGAGGACACAAACTATGGCTACACCTTC.

This clone has just a few counts. The chain couples TRBV12-3 or TRBV12-4 to TRBJ2-3, with D unresolved. The CDR3 covers 11 residues. V lost 8 bases and J lost 6, with 9 bases in between. The CDR3 nucleotides read TGTGCCAGCCGCAGAACGGATACGCAGTATTTT. It codes for CASRRTDTQYF.